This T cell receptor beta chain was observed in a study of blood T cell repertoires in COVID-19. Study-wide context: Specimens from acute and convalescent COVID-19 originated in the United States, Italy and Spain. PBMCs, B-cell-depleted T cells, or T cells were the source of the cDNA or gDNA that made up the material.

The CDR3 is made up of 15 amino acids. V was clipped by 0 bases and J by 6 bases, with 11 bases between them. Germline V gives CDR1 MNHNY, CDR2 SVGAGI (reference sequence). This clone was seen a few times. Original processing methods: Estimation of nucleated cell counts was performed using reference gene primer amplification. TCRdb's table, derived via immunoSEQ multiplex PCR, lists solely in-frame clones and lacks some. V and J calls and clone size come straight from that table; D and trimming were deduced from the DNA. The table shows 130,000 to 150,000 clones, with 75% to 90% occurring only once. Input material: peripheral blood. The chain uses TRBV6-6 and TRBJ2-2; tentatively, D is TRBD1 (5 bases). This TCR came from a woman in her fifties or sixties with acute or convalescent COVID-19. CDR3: CASSYSGRDAGELFF. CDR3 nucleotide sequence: TGTGCCAGCAGTTACTCGGGCAGGGATGCCGGGGAGCTGTTTTTT.